This T cell receptor (beta chain) was sequenced in a study of a mutant IDH1 vaccine in newly diagnosed glioma. Study-wide background: Commencement of vaccination occurred 4-6 weeks following radiotherapy alone, or concurrently with temozolomide cycles. Beforehand, treatment had been radiotherapy, temozolomide, or both; the majority received both. The study held visit V12 at week 35 and visit V13 at week 47.

Time point reported: week 47, end of study. In every dose of vaccine, 300 ug of mutant IDH1 20-mer peptide was given alongside topical imiquimod. The data were produced by immunoSEQ multiplex PCR, yet TCRdb's version contains in-frame clones alone and is incomplete. The data show some 60,000 clones, around four fifths seen once. V shed 4 bases and J 1 base; nucleotides not matched to a gene: 0. Germline CDR1 MRHNA, CDR2 SNTAGT. This CDR3 comprises 15 residues. As to this clone: Its target is not known. Within the sample, other DNA sequences also encode this same CDR3.

Material: PBMCs, obtained from a glioma patient whose treatment included an IDH1 peptide vaccine. The V gene is TRBV6-4, the J gene TRBJ2-3; TRBD2 agrees at 12 bases. The clonotype was recovered from a man aged 30 to 45 with glioma. CDR3 amino acids: CASSGLAGGTDTQYF. The CDR3 DNA sequence: TGTGCCAGCAGTGGACTAGCGGGGGGCACAGATACGCAGTATTTT.